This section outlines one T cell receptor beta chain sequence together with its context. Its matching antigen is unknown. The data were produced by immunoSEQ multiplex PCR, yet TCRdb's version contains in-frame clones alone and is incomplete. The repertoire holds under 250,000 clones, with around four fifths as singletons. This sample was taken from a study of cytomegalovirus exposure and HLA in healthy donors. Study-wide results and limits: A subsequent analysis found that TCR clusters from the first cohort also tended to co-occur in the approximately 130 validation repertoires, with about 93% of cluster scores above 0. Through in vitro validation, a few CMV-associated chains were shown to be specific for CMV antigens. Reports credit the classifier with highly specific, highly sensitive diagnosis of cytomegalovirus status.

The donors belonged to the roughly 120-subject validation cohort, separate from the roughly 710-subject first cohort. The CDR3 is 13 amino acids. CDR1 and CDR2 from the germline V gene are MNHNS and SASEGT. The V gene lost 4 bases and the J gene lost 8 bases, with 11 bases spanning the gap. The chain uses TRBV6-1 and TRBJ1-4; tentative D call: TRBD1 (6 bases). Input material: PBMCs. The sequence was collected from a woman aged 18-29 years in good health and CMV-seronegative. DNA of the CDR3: TGTGCCAGCAGTGTCCGACAGGCCGAAAAACTGTTTTTT. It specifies CASSVRQAEKLFF.